These 22 T cell receptor beta chains came from one sample sequenced in a study of identical twins. TCRdb re-called the 5' RACE reads through MiXCR, storing one row per CDR3 protein. The sample yields around 670,000 distinct CDR3 sequences, 5.5% to 7.5% seen once. The sequenced material came from naive T cells sorted from blood. The receptors come from a young man in good health.

This clonotype was observed a handful of times. The rearrangement joins TRBV3-1 to TRBJ2-3, with D unresolved. From germline, CDR1 is LGHDT and CDR2 YNNKEL (reference sequence). V gave up 1 base and J gave up 1 base, with 15 bases separating them. The CDR3 extends over 17 amino acids. CDR3 nucleotide sequence: TGTGCCAGCAGCCAAGGAGTAACGTTCATCCGCACAGATACGCAGTATTTT. This translates into CASSQGVTFIRTDTQYF.

This clonotype was observed at least ten times. V is TRBV20-1 and J is TRBJ2-1; the match to TRBD2 covers 11 bases. The length of the CDR3 is 20 residues. With 0 bases clipped from V and 0 bases from J, the junction kept 13 bases outside the gene matches. The germline V gene encodes CDR1 DFQATT and CDR2 SNEGSKA (reference sequence). The CDR3 DNA reads TGCAGTGCTAGAGACCGGAATAGCGGGAGGGCCTCGTTCTCCTACAATGAGCAGTTCTTC. Its translation is CSARDRNSGRASFSYNEQFF.

This clonotype was recorded at least ten times. The chain employs TRBV30 and TRBJ1-1, with TRBD1 matching 11 bases. The trim removed 3 bases at V and 11 bases at J, leaving 11 bases unmatched. In germline, CDR1 is GTSNPN, CDR2 SVGIG (reference sequence). The CDR3 sequence is 14 residues long. The CDR3 here is CAWSQPGQGGLAFF. DNA of the CDR3: TGTGCCTGGAGCCAACCGGGACAGGGGGGATTGGCTTTCTTT.

This clonotype was picked up many times. V usage is TRBV7-2 and J usage is TRBJ2-3; perhaps TRBD1 as D (5 bases). Per the germline V gene, CDR1 is SGHTA and CDR2 is FQGNSA. CDR3 length equals 13 residues. V lost 7 bases, J lost 5 bases, and 13 bases lay in between. CDR3 loop: CASNFLGVDTQYF. CDR3 DNA sequence: TGTGCCAGCAACTTCCTAGGGGTAGATACGCAGTATTTT.

This clonotype has at least ten counts. This chain joins TRBV4-3 and TRBJ1-2; unclear D gene. Trimming took 0 bases from V and 8 from J, leaving 16 bases between them. CDR3 size: 15 residues. CDR1 LGHNA and CDR2 YSLEER come from the germline V gene. This CDR3 reads CASSQEAPGYEGYTF. CDR3 coding DNA: TGCGCCAGCAGCCAAGAAGCCCCGGGTTATGAAGGCTACACCTTC.

This clonotype was seen repeatedly, ten times or more. This chain connects TRBV5-1 to TRBJ2-3, with D hard to call. The CDR3 is made up of 14 amino acids. Trimming took off 0 bases at V and 1 base at J, with 6 bases between the two ends. CDR1 is SGHRS and CDR2 is YFSETQ in the germline V gene. The CDR3 is CASSLVARTDTQYF. CDR3 nucleotide sequence: TGCGCCAGCAGCTTGGTGGCACGCACAGATACGCAGTATTTT.

In this sample, this clonotype turned up many times. The rearrangement links TRBV20-1 to TRBJ2-3, with 8 bases aligning to TRBD2. Unmatched junction bases numbered 10, after V lost 5 bases and J lost 0 bases. The CDR3 is 16 residues long. CDR1 DFQATT and CDR2 SNEGSKA come from the germline V gene (reference sequence). The CDR3: CSAQGGSGTSTDTQYF. In DNA, the CDR3 is TGCAGTGCTCAGGGAGGTAGCGGGACAAGCACAGATACGCAGTATTTT.

This clonotype was counted only a few times. The genes are TRBV7-2 and TRBJ2-7; 7 bases line up with TRBD2. After removal of 1 base from V and 0 bases from J, the junction contained 9 bases not matched to a gene. Per germline, CDR1 SGHTA and CDR2 FQGNSA. The CDR3 runs to 17 residues. The CDR3: CASSLVGRGGVSYEQYF. The CDR3 DNA reads TGTGCCAGCAGCTTAGTGGGCCGCGGGGGAGTCTCCTACGAGCAGTACTTC.

This clonotype was recorded a few times. The genes are TRBV6-2 or TRBV6-3 and TRBJ2-2, with 15 bases aligning to TRBD2. CDR1 is MNHEY and CDR2 is SVGEGT in the germline V gene. This CDR3 comprises 20 residues. Trimming removed 0 bases from V and 4 bases from J; junction bases left unmatched: 9. The CDR3 nucleotides are TGTGCCAGCAGTTACTCCCCCGGGACTAGCGGGAGGCAGTCCACCGGGGAGCTGTTTTTT. This codes for CASSYSPGTSGRQSTGELFF.

This clonotype appeared many times. The V call is TRBV9, the J call TRBJ2-2; TRBD1 is a possible D gene (6 bases). From germline, CDR1 is SGDLS and CDR2 YYNGEE. The CDR3 runs to 14 residues. V dropped 5 bases and J dropped 2 bases, with 10 bases sitting between them. DNA for the CDR3: TGTGCCAGCAGACGGGACACTAACACCGGGGAGCTGTTTTTT. Translated, it gives CASRRDTNTGELFF.

V gene TRBV2 combines with J gene TRBJ1-5; D gene uncertain. Trimming removed 3 bases from V and 0 bases from J, with 9 bases in between. CDR1 and CDR2 (germline): SNHLY, FYNNEI. The length of the CDR3 is 15 residues. The CDR3 loop reads CASSDATPSNQPQHF. In nucleotides, the CDR3 is TGTGCCAGCAGTGACGCCACACCTAGCAATCAGCCCCAGCATTTT. Looking up the rest from reference TRBV2 and TRBJ1-5 gives the full variable domain: EPEVTQTPSHQVTQMGQEVILRCVPISNHLYFYWYRQILGQKVEFLVSFYNNEISEKSEIFDDQFSVERPDGSNFTLKIRSTKLEDSAMYFCASSDATPSNQPQHFGDGTRLSIL.

This chain connects TRBV7-8 to TRBJ2-1; weak D call: TRBD2 (6 bases). Trimming cost V 3 bases and J 9 bases, with 18 bases left between them. The CDR3 sequence is 15 residues long. Germline loops: CDR1 SGHVS, CDR2 FQNEAQ. DNA of the CDR3: TGTGCCAGCAGCTTTCGGTCGGGAGTGGTCGGTGAGCAGTTCTTC. Protein sequence: CASSFRSGVVGEQFF.

This clonotype was seen ten or more times. The chain uses TRBV12-3 or TRBV12-4 and TRBJ1-6; D not resolved. V was pared by 5 bases and J by 4 bases, with 12 bases between. This CDR3 region has 15 residues. For the CDR3, the DNA is TGTGCCAGCAGTGGGGTAGGCGGATATAATTCACCCCTCCACTTT. Translating it yields CASSGVGGYNSPLHF.

CDR3 sequence reads: CSALRGTGANVLTF. In DNA, the CDR3 is TGCAGTGCTCTCAGGGGAACTGGGGCCAACGTCCTGACTTTC. The chain combines TRBV20-1 with TRBJ2-6; D is possibly TRBD1 (6 bases). The CDR3 totals 14 residues. Trimming took off 5 bases at V and 2 bases at J, with 10 bases between the two ends. Per the germline V gene, CDR1 is DFQATT and CDR2 is SNEGSKA (reference sequence).

This clonotype was counted ten times or more. CDR3 in amino acids: CASSLVRGNTIYF. The DNA for the CDR3 is TGTGCCAGCAGTTTAGTTCGCGGAAACACCATATATTTT. The rearrangement uses TRBV12-3 or TRBV12-4 and TRBJ1-3; the D is unclear. This CDR3 contains 13 residues. V was trimmed by 1 base and J by 4 bases, leaving 5 bases between them.

This clonotype was picked up a small number of times. J is TRBJ2-5 and V is TRBV7-9; TRBD1 aligns across 9 bases. The CDR3 loop spans 17 amino acids. CDR1 SEHNR and CDR2 FQNEAQ come from the germline V gene (reference sequence). With V trimmed by 1 base and J by 2 bases, 8 bases remained unmatched. CDR3 amino acids: CASSLGLGTGMQETQYF. CDR3 coding DNA: TGTGCCAGCAGCTTAGGCCTCGGGACAGGGATGCAAGAGACCCAGTACTTC.

The V call is TRBV28, the J call TRBJ2-2, with 7 bases identical to TRBD1. Trimming cost V 7 bases and J 4 bases; bases outside gene matches: 9. The CDR3 has 15 residues. Germline-derived CDR1 and CDR2 are MDHEN and SYDVKM. The CDR3 DNA reads as TGTGCCAGCAAGATGGGAAGGGGGCCCACCGGGGAGCTGTTTTTT. Its protein is CASKMGRGPTGELFF.

This chain uses TRBV28 with TRBJ1-1; no reliable D call. CDR3 size: 13 residues. The germline gives CDR1 MDHEN, CDR2 SYDVKM. V lost 3 bases and J 11 bases, leaving 16 bases between the germline ends. CDR3 loop: CASSLLTPEAAFF. For the CDR3, the DNA is TGTGCCAGCAGTTTGTTGACGCCTGAAGCGGCTTTCTTT.

The table lists this clonotype with a few counts. This chain joins TRBV6-1 and TRBJ1-5; D not certain. The germline V gene has CDR1 MNHNS and CDR2 SASEGT. With 3 bases removed from V and 6 bases from J, the gap between germline ends came to 3 bases. This CDR3 is built from 11 residues. For the CDR3, the DNA is TGTGCCAGCAGTGATTCTCAGCCCCAGCATTTT. Encoded protein: CASSDSQPQHF.

The V gene is TRBV11-2, the J gene TRBJ2-7, with D tentatively TRBD1 or TRBD2 (5 bases each). Trimming cost V 6 bases and J 1 base, with 16 bases left between them. The CDR3 is 15 amino acids. CDR1 is SGHAT and CDR2 is FQNNGV in the germline V gene. DNA for the CDR3: TGTGCCAGCAGTGGGACCGGGACCAAATCCTACGAGCAGTACTTC. Its protein is CASSGTGTKSYEQYF.

This clonotype was counted ten times or more. The rearrangement joins TRBV9 to TRBJ2-1; 13 nucleotides line up with TRBD2. Germline V gene data show CDR1 as SGDLS and CDR2 as YYNGEE. Trimming cost V 4 bases and J 8 bases; bases outside gene matches: 6. CDR3 length equals 15 residues. In DNA, the CDR3 is TGTGCCAGCAGCTATACTAGCGGGAGGGTCGATGAGCAGTTCTTC. Amino acid sequence: CASSYTSGRVDEQFF. Looking up the rest from reference TRBV9 and TRBJ2-1 gives the full variable domain: DSGVTQTPKHLITATGQRVTLRCSPRSGDLSVYWYQQSLDQGLQFLIQYYNGEERAKGNILERFSAQQFPDLHSELNLSSLELGDSALYFCASSYTSGRVDEQFFGPGTRLTVL.

This chain joins TRBV5-5 and TRBJ1-4, with D maybe TRBD1 (5 bases). The ends were cut back, 4 bases at V and 8 bases at J, with 18 bases in the middle. The CDR3 contains 15 residues. Germline V gene sequence: CDR1 SGHKS, CDR2 YYEKEE (reference sequence). In DNA, the CDR3 is TGTGCCAGCAGCCGCGCCGGGGACCAAGTCGAAAAACTGTTTTTT. Its protein is CASSRAGDQVEKLFF. Full variable domain (rest looked up from reference TRBV5-5 and TRBJ1-4): DAGVTQSPTHLIKTRGQQVTLRCSPISGHKSVSWYQQVLGQGPQFIFQYYEKEERGRGNFPDRFSARQFPNYSSELNVNALLLGDSALYLCASSRAGDQVEKLFFGSGTQLSVL.